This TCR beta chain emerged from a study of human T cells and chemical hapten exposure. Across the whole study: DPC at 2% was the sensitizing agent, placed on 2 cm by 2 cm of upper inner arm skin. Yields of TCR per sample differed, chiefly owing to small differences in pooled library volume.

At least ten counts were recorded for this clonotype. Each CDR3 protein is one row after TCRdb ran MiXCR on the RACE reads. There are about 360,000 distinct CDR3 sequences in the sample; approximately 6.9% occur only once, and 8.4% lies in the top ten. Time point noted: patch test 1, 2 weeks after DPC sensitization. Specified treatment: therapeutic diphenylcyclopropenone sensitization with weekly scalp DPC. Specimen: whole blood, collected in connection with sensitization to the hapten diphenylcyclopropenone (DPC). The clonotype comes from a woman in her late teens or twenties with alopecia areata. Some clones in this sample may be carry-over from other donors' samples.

CDR3 sequence: CASSSWTSGTLETGELFF. CDR3 coding DNA: TGTGCCAGCAGTTCCTGGACTAGCGGGACGCTAGAAACCGGGGAGCTGTTTTTT. The V gene is TRBV28, the J gene TRBJ2-2, with TRBD2 identical over 12 bases. Germline V gene lookup returns CDR1 MDHEN and CDR2 SYDVKM. The V gene end was trimmed by 4 bases and the J gene end by 5 bases; junction bases not matched to a gene: 11. CDR3 size: 18 residues.